Below, 16 T cell receptor beta chains from the same sample are listed, as sequenced in a study of blood T cell repertoires in COVID-19. Some clones are missing from TCRdb's copy, which holds only in-frame ones; the method was immunoSEQ multiplex PCR. The sample records about 110,000 clones, 75% to 85% being singletons. Material for sequencing was peripheral blood. Source of these receptors: a man between 70 and 80 years old with acute or convalescent COVID-19.

The CDR3 is CASSGQRNSPLHF. CDR3 nucleotides: TGTGCCAGCAGTGGGCAGCGCAATTCACCCCTCCACTTT. This sequence joins TRBV6-4 and TRBJ1-6; no reliable D call. Germline values: CDR1 MRHNA, CDR2 SNTAGT. V lost 4 bases to trimming and J lost 7 bases, with 8 bases between them. The CDR3 loop spans 13 amino acids.

This sequence joins TRBV5-1 and TRBJ2-6; 10 bases agree with TRBD1. V lost 0 bases, J lost 4 bases, and 4 bases stayed unmatched. The CDR3 sequence is 17 residues long. CDR1 and CDR2 (germline): SGHRS, YFSETQ. CDR3 in amino acids: CASSLGTGGSGANVLTF. CDR3 DNA sequence: TGCGCCAGCAGCTTGGGGACAGGGGGGTCAGGGGCCAACGTCCTGACTTTC. Supplemented by reference TRBV5-1 and TRBJ2-6, the full variable domain reads KAGVTQTPRYLIKTRGQQVTLSCSPISGHRSVSWYQQTPGQGLQFLFEYFSETQRNKGNFPGRFSGRQFSNSRSEMNVSTLELGDSALYLCASSLGTGGSGANVLTFGAGSRLTVL.

This chain links TRBV12-3 or TRBV12-4 with TRBJ2-7; D gene uncertain. The V end lost 6 bases, the J end lost 2 bases, and 8 bases lay between the germline ends. The CDR3 length is 12 residues. CDR3 DNA: TGTGCCAGCAGCCGTACAGCCTACGAGCAGTACTTC. Its translation: CASSRTAYEQYF.

V gene TRBV29-1 combines with J gene TRBJ1-1; D call uncertain. Trimming pared 0 bases from V and 4 bases from J, leaving 18 bases between. The CDR3 covers 16 residues. Germline assignment: CDR1 SQVTM and CDR2 ANQGSEA. DNA for the CDR3: TGCAGCGTTGAAGATTATGGAGGAGGGTGGGGCACTGAAGCTTTCTTT. Translating gives CSVEDYGGGWGTEAFF.

The V gene is TRBV5-6, the J gene TRBJ1-2, with D possibly being TRBD1 (5 bases). The CDR3 is 14 residues long. Trimming took 2 bases from V and 7 from J, leaving 15 bases between them. The germline V gene encodes CDR1 SGHDT and CDR2 YYEEEE. CDR3 region: CASSLGVRSSGYTF. The DNA for the CDR3 is TGTGCCAGCAGCTTAGGGGTAAGAAGTAGTGGCTACACCTTC.

The sample holds one count of this clone. V and J are TRBV19 and TRBJ1-2, with 9 bases identical to TRBD1. Germline lookup yields CDR1 LNHDA and CDR2 SQIVND (reference sequence). The V and J ends lost 9 bases and 2 bases, in that order; junction bases with no gene match: 7. There are 14 residues in the CDR3. CDR3 in DNA: TGTGCCAGATTCGGGACAGGGCTGAACTATGGCTACACCTTC. The encoded protein is CARFGTGLNYGYTF.

The V and J genes are TRBV29-1 and TRBJ2-2; D possibly corresponds to TRBD1 (5 bases). CDR1 SQVTM and CDR2 ANQGSEA come from the germline V gene. The CDR3 is 14 residues long. V was shortened by 4 bases and J by 3 bases, with 12 bases between the two germline ends. The CDR3 nucleotides are TGCAGCGTTGGGCAGGGTAGCTACACCGGGGAGCTGTTTTTT. It is translated as CSVGQGSYTGELFF.

The chain recombines TRBV5-1 with TRBJ1-4; the D is unclear. The V gene's germline CDR1 is SGHRS and CDR2 YFSETQ. The V end was cut by 0 bases, the J end by 7 bases, with 13 bases between. The CDR3 totals 15 residues. The CDR3 DNA is TGCGCCAGCAGCTTGGGGAGCCCCCGGAGTGAAAAACTGTTTTTT. This codes for CASSLGSPRSEKLFF.

The chain has TRBV28 and TRBJ1-5; D uncertain. V lost 2 bases and J lost 9, with 14 bases in between. CDR1 and CDR2 from the germline V gene are MDHEN and SYDVKM. The CDR3 extends over 14 amino acids. In nucleotides, the CDR3 is TGTGCCAGCAGTTTACGGGAACTTGGGCGGCCCCAGCATTTT. Translation: CASSLRELGRPQHF.

The chain carries TRBV6-5 and TRBJ1-2; D unresolved. Trimming took 6 bases from V and 1 from J, leaving 9 bases between them. CDR1 MNHEY and CDR2 SVGAGI come from the germline V gene. This CDR3 has 13 residues. This chain's CDR3 is CASSESYNYGYTF. Written as DNA, the CDR3 is TGTGCCAGCAGCGAGAGCTATAACTATGGCTACACCTTC.

The V gene is TRBV9, the J gene TRBJ2-3; 11 nucleotides line up with TRBD1. The CDR3 totals 15 residues. Per germline, CDR1 SGDLS and CDR2 YYNGEE. V lost 3 bases to trimming and J lost 6 bases; unmatched junction nucleotides: 6. CDR3 DNA: TGTGCCAGCAGCGCCGGGACAGGGGGTCTGGATACGCAGTATTTT. Translation gives CASSAGTGGLDTQYF.

The rearrangement joins TRBV28 to TRBJ2-1; 7 nucleotides agree with TRBD1. V was pared by 8 bases and J by 2 bases, with 6 bases of the junction left unmatched. The CDR3 is 14 residues long. Germline values: CDR1 MDHEN, CDR2 SYDVKM. Written as DNA, the CDR3 is TGTGCCAGCTGTGCCGGACAGGCCTACAATGAGCAGTTCTTC. The encoded protein is CASCAGQAYNEQFF.

The rearrangement joins TRBV19 to TRBJ1-5; no firm D call. The CDR3 length is 13 residues. Germline CDR1 and CDR2: LNHDA and SQIVND (reference sequence). Trimming left V 5 bases short and J 9 bases short, with 14 bases between. CDR3 region: CASSDLPGWPQHF. In nucleotides, the CDR3 is TGTGCCAGTAGTGATCTTCCGGGGTGGCCCCAGCATTTT.

This chain joins TRBV19 and TRBJ2-2; D is uncertain. Germline V gives CDR1 LNHDA, CDR2 SQIVND (reference sequence). Trimming left V 2 bases short and J 9 bases short, with 4 bases between. The length of the CDR3 is 11 residues. The CDR3 loop reads CASSIYRELFF. The CDR3, as DNA: TGTGCCAGTAGTATATATAGGGAGCTGTTTTTT.

The chain links TRBV29-1 to TRBJ1-2; weak D call: TRBD1 (5 bases). The CDR3 has 14 amino acids. Trimming stripped 3 bases from V and 5 bases from J, with 16 bases between. Germline V CDR1 and CDR2: SQVTM, ANQGSEA. The CDR3 here is CSVDPGGGGYGYTF. CDR3 bases: TGCAGCGTTGACCCCGGCGGGGGTGGATATGGCTACACCTTC.

The rearrangement uses TRBV6-5 and TRBJ1-1; D call uncertain. Trimming shortened V by 7 bases and J by 1 base, and 10 bases separated the two germline ends. The CDR3 loop spans 13 amino acids. CDR1 and CDR2 from the germline V gene are MNHEY and SVGAGI. The chain's CDR3 is CASTPGSNTEAFF. The CDR3 DNA reads as TGTGCCAGCACGCCAGGCTCGAACACTGAAGCTTTCTTT.